This TCR beta chain stems from a study of T cells in localized non-small cell lung cancer. Clones were read by immunoSEQ multiplex PCR, and TCRdb kept only the in-frame ones, dropping some. The sample includes about 59,000 clones, roughly nine tenths of them seen just once. With respect to this clone: Its matching antigen is unknown.

General observations from the study: When the top 100 tumor clones were examined, a median around 61 of them also appeared in the adjacent lung, which was paired and uninvolved. A single tumor region was sequenced, leaving heterogeneity possible. Longer overall survival was seen with higher T cell density measured in blood.

The trim removed 7 bases at V and 3 bases at J, leaving 11 bases unmatched. The CDR3 has 15 amino acids. Germline V gene data show CDR1 as SGHRS and CDR2 as YFSETQ. The receptor was derived from a man aged 35 to 69 with stage I lung adenocarcinoma. The input for sequencing was peripheral blood, taken before any cancer treatment. This chain links TRBV5-1 with TRBJ2-7; 9 bases match TRBD1. The CDR3 sequence is CASSPTGTGIYEQYF. The CDR3 coding sequence is TGCGCCAGCTCACCTACCGGGACAGGGATCTACGAGCAGTACTTC.